The T cell receptor beta chain described here comes from a study of CD8 T cells in Susac syndrome. RNA in amounts of about 0.45 to 1 ug was reverse transcribed with random hexamers. Coverage of TCR beta CDR3 amplification by immunoSEQ multiplex PCR extended to 54 Vbeta and 13 Jbeta. MiXCR, run by TCRdb on the immunoSEQ multiplex PCR reads, gives a single entry per CDR3 protein. Of around 130,000 distinct CDR3 sequences in the sample, around 95% were seen once. Sequencing of TCR beta was performed on blood CD8+ and CD4+ T cells. Healthy donors matched for age and sex were used as controls. Both CD4+ and CD8+ T cells were negatively isolated, and TEMRA cells underwent FACS enrichment. Germline V gives CDR1 SGHDN, CDR2 FVKESK. This CDR3 contains 17 residues. V lost 4 bases, J lost 2 bases, and 15 bases lay in between.

This TCR was sampled from a human donor in good health. The specimen sequenced was CD4+ T cells from PBMCs. The gene calls are TRBV14 and TRBJ2-6; D is possibly TRBD1 or TRBD2 (5 bases each). The CDR3 bases are TGTGCCAGCAGCCGCCAGAGAGGGACCGCTGGGGCCAACGTCCTGACTTTC. It is translated as CASSRQRGTAGANVLTF.